A single sample gave rise to the 32 T cell receptor beta chains below, sequenced in a study of blood T cell repertoires in COVID-19. The assay was immunoSEQ multiplex PCR, and TCRdb's table has in-frame clones only and misses some. The sample lists a few hundred thousand clones, roughly nine tenths seen once, with roughly 8.5% in the top ten. The sequenced sample was PBMCs or T cells enriched from blood (not recorded which). These receptors were taken from a woman in her fifties or sixties who had recovered from COVID-19.

The CDR3 DNA reads as TGTGCCAGCAGTGTCGGGGGGGGCCGCTCCTACAATGAGCAGTTCTTC. As protein: CASSVGGGRSYNEQFF. V and J are TRBV2 and TRBJ2-1; 8 bases fit TRBD2. Germline V CDR1 and CDR2: SNHLY, FYNNEI. The CDR3 contains 16 residues. Trimming cost V 4 bases and J 0 bases; bases outside gene matches: 5.

The gene calls are TRBV3-1 (or the pseudogene TRBV3-2) and TRBJ2-7; D possibly corresponds to TRBD1 (5 bases). The V gene lost 1 base and the J gene lost 1 base, with 11 bases spanning the gap. The CDR3 contains 15 residues. The germline CDR1 and CDR2 sequences are LGHDT and YNNKEL (reference sequence). This CDR3 is CASSQARQLSYEQYF. The CDR3 bases are TGTGCCAGCAGCCAAGCCCGACAGTTATCCTACGAGCAGTACTTC.

This chain uses TRBV5-4 with TRBJ2-3; D possibly corresponds to TRBD1 (5 bases). In germline, CDR1 is SGHNT, CDR2 YYREEE (reference sequence). The CDR3 extends over 17 amino acids. Trimming shortened V by 4 bases and J by 7 bases, and 25 bases separated the two germline ends. CDR3 nucleotide sequence: TGTGCCAGCAGCCCCTCTATGGGGCGCCTAATCCCGAATACGCAGTATTTT. This encodes CASSPSMGRLIPNTQYF.

The V and J genes are TRBV5-1 and TRBJ2-3, with 14 bases lining up with TRBD2. The trim removed 4 bases at V and 11 bases at J, leaving 6 bases unmatched. CDR1 SGHRS and CDR2 YFSETQ come from the germline V gene. The CDR3 sequence is 14 residues long. CDR3 in amino acids: CASSTTGTSGGQYF. CDR3 nucleotides: TGCGCCAGCAGCACCACCGGGACTAGCGGGGGGCAGTATTTT.

The chain links TRBV27 to TRBJ2-7; TRBD2 agrees at 7 bases. Germline V gene lookup returns CDR1 MNHEY and CDR2 SMNVEV (reference sequence). This CDR3 is built from 15 residues. After removal of 2 bases from V and 2 bases from J, the junction contained 6 bases not matched to a gene. As DNA, the CDR3 is TGTGCCAGCAGTTTAGGGAGGGGAGCCCCCTACGAGCAGTACGTC. It translates to CASSLGRGAPYEQYV.

The chain joins TRBV24-1 to TRBJ2-3; the match to TRBD1 covers 8 bases. CDR1 is KGHDR, CDR2 SFDVKD, per germline. The trim removed 3 bases at V and 7 bases at J, leaving 8 bases unmatched. The CDR3 runs to 15 residues. CDR3 coding DNA: TGTGCCACCAGTGATGCAGGACAGGGTGATTATACGCAGTATTTT. This encodes CATSDAGQGDYTQYF.

This sequence joins TRBV29-1 and TRBJ1-4, with D maybe TRBD1 (6 bases). The ends were cut back, 4 bases at V and 7 bases at J, with 7 bases in the middle. Germline CDR1 and CDR2: SQVTM and ANQGSEA. This CDR3 is 11 amino acids long. The CDR3 DNA sequence: TGCAGCGTTGTCAGGGGTGAAAAACTGTTTTTT. This sequence encodes CSVVRGEKLFF.

V gene TRBV5-8 combines with J gene TRBJ2-3; 12 nucleotides line up with TRBD2. From germline, CDR1 is SGHTS and CDR2 YDEGEE. There are 18 residues in the CDR3. V was clipped by 1 base and J by 5 bases; unmatched bases: 11. CDR3 region: CASSLSSLAGGLGDTQYF. The CDR3 DNA reads TGTGCCAGCAGCTTGTCCAGCCTAGCGGGGGGGCTAGGAGATACGCAGTATTTT.

The chain joins TRBV7-2 to TRBJ2-3, with 10 bases aligning to TRBD1. V lost 5 bases to trimming and J lost 11 bases; unmatched junction nucleotides: 4. Germline values: CDR1 SGHTA, CDR2 FQGNSA. The CDR3 covers 12 residues. The CDR3 region is CASSRTGGMQYF. CDR3 bases: TGTGCCAGCAGCCGGACAGGGGGAATGCAGTATTTT.

This rearrangement joins TRBV7-8 to TRBJ2-2, with D perhaps matching TRBD1 (6 bases). Looked up from germline, CDR1 is SGHVS and CDR2 is FQNEAQ. V gave up 3 bases and J gave up 3 bases, with 11 bases separating them. CDR3 length: 15 residues. The CDR3 protein is CASSFRDTYTGELFF. For the CDR3, the DNA is TGTGCCAGCAGCTTCCGGGACACTTACACCGGGGAGCTGTTTTTT.

The chain joins TRBV2 to TRBJ1-5; 7 positions match TRBD1. The CDR3 totals 15 residues. J gave up 7 bases and V 7 bases, and 13 bases lay outside the gene matches. Germline V gene data show CDR1 as SNHLY and CDR2 as FYNNEI. DNA for the CDR3: TGTGCCAGCACCAGAACAGGGGCCGACGTCCAGCCCCAGCATTTT. Translating it yields CASTRTGADVQPQHF.

The CDR3 loop is CASSLGEKQPQHF. The CDR3 nucleotides are TGTGCCAGCAGCTTAGGAGAAAAACAGCCCCAGCATTTT. The chain is built from TRBV7-8 and TRBJ1-5, with no clear D. Per germline, CDR1 SGHVS and CDR2 FQNEAQ. The V and J ends lost 1 base and 7 bases respectively, with 8 bases between them. This CDR3 contains 13 residues. Combining the CDR3 with reference TRBV7-8 and TRBJ1-5 gives the whole variable domain GAGVSQSPRYKVAKRGQDVALRCDPISGHVSLFWYQQALGQGPEFLTYFQNEAQLDKSGLPSDRFFAERPEGSVSTLKIQRTQQEDSAVYLCASSLGEKQPQHFGDGTRLSIL.

In its sample, this clone was seen once. The chain recombines TRBV3-1 (or the pseudogene TRBV3-2) with TRBJ1-2, with D unresolved. Trimming took off 4 bases at V and 4 bases at J, with 10 bases between the two ends. Germline V gene sequence: CDR1 LGHDT, CDR2 YNNKEL (reference sequence). There are 13 residues in the CDR3. The DNA of the CDR3 is TGTGCCAGCAGCCTTTCGGAGAGCTATGGCTACACCTTC. Residues: CASSLSESYGYTF.

The V gene is TRBV7-8, the J gene TRBJ2-7; a possible D gene is TRBD1 (5 bases). CDR1 is SGHVS, CDR2 FQNEAQ, per germline. Trimming took off 3 bases at V and 4 bases at J, with 16 bases between the two ends. The CDR3 contains 15 residues. CDR3 nucleotides: TGTGCCAGCAGCTTTTTTGGGGCGAACTCGTACGAGCAGTACTTC. It encodes CASSFFGANSYEQYF.

The V call is TRBV12-3 or TRBV12-4, the J call TRBJ1-2, with a weak D call TRBD1 (5 bases). There are 13 residues in the CDR3. Trimming took off 6 bases at V and 4 bases at J, with 12 bases between the two ends. The CDR3 bases are TGTGCCAGCAGCCGGGACTACATCTATGGCTACACCTTC. It is translated as CASSRDYIYGYTF.

In the case of this clone: The same CDR3 is also encoded by other DNA sequences in this sample. The chain couples TRBV3-1 (or the pseudogene TRBV3-2) to TRBJ1-5, with D possibly matching TRBD1 (5 bases). The CDR3 is 13 amino acids. Germline V CDR1 and CDR2: LGHDT, YNNKEL (reference sequence). Trimming pared 4 bases from V and 5 bases from J, leaving 9 bases between. CDR3 residues: CASSPDRDQPQHF. Written as DNA, the CDR3 is TGTGCCAGCAGCCCTGACAGAGATCAGCCCCAGCATTTT.

The V gene is TRBV6-5, the J gene TRBJ1-2; possibly TRBD1 for D (6 bases). Trimming removed 6 bases from V and 4 bases from J, with 15 bases in between. Germline V lookup: CDR1 MNHEY, CDR2 SVGAGI. The CDR3 has 14 residues. CDR3 protein: CASRRQVLGYGYTF. CDR3 sequence (DNA): TGTGCCAGCAGGAGACAGGTCTTGGGCTATGGCTACACCTTC.

As concerns this clone: The junction departs from the called germline gene at one end, perhaps through a read error. This rearrangement joins TRBV7-7 to TRBJ2-1, with 9 bases fitting TRBD2. There are 15 residues in the CDR3. Germline V lookup: CDR1 SSHAT, CDR2 FNYEAQ (reference sequence). The CDR3 DNA is TGTGCTAGCAGCCCACGGGCGGGGGGGATTCATGAGCAGTTCTTC. This gives the protein CASSPRAGGIHEQFF.

V usage is TRBV2 and J usage is TRBJ2-7; a weak D match, TRBD1 (6 bases). Germline V gene sequence: CDR1 SNHLY, CDR2 FYNNEI. The CDR3 length is 14 residues. Trimming left V 3 bases short and J 0 bases short, with 9 bases between. The DNA of the CDR3 is TGTGCCAGCAGTGATCAGGGGAGCTCCTACGAGCAGTACTTC. Its protein is CASSDQGSSYEQYF.

The rearrangement links TRBV10-3 to TRBJ2-1; 7 nucleotides align to TRBD1. With V trimmed by 5 bases and J by 7 bases, 8 bases remained unmatched. This CDR3 is built from 14 residues. CDR1 and CDR2 (germline): ENHRY, SYGVKD. CDR3 protein: CAISYRQGRNEQFF. In nucleotides, the CDR3 is TGTGCCATCAGTTATAGACAGGGAAGAAATGAGCAGTTCTTC.

This sequence joins TRBV27 and TRBJ1-5, with D perhaps TRBD1 (6 bases). Trimming left V 2 bases short and J 6 bases short, with 11 bases between. Per the germline V gene, CDR1 is MNHEY and CDR2 is SMNVEV (reference sequence). The CDR3 has 14 residues. CDR3 in amino acids: CASSLTGSGQPQHF. The CDR3 DNA reads as TGTGCCAGCAGTTTAACAGGGTCGGGTCAGCCCCAGCATTTT.

The rearrangement links TRBV3-1 (or the pseudogene TRBV3-2) to TRBJ1-3, with D maybe TRBD1 (5 bases). This CDR3 region has 15 residues. Trimming took 1 base from V and 4 from J, leaving 11 bases between them. CDR1 is LGHDT and CDR2 is YNNKEL in the germline V gene (reference sequence). The CDR3 loop reads CASSQVSGSGNTIYF. The CDR3 nucleotides are TGTGCCAGCAGCCAAGTATCAGGGTCCGGAAACACCATATATTTT.

The V gene is TRBV29-1, the J gene TRBJ2-7, with a possible D match to TRBD2 (5 bases). The CDR3 sequence is 14 residues long. The V and J ends lost 6 bases and 3 bases respectively, with 18 bases between them. Germline CDR1 and CDR2: SQVTM and ANQGSEA. The CDR3 DNA follows: TGCAGCGTCATAGCCCAGCGAGGGCTCTACGAGCAGTACTTC. Its protein is CSVIAQRGLYEQYF.

The J gene is TRBJ2-2, the V gene TRBV10-3; D is unclear. Germline-derived CDR1 and CDR2 are ENHRY and SYGVKD. This CDR3 has 13 amino acids. Trimming took off 10 bases at V and 4 bases at J, with 13 bases between the two ends. CDR3 in amino acids: CASDKEGTGELFF. In DNA form, the CDR3 reads TGTGCCAGCGACAAAGAAGGCACCGGGGAGCTGTTTTTT.

The sample holds a few counts of this clone. The chain joins TRBV28 to TRBJ2-1, with D perhaps TRBD2 (5 bases). Trimming took 10 bases from V and 6 from J, leaving 22 bases between them. CDR3 size: 15 residues. Germline assignment: CDR1 MDHEN and CDR2 SYDVKM. CDR3 DNA: TGTGCCACGGCAGAATTCGGTAGTGAGGGCAATGAGCAGTTCTTC. Its protein is CATAEFGSEGNEQFF.

The genes are TRBV25-1 and TRBJ1-1; D remains ambiguous. Trimming pared 8 bases from V and 6 bases from J, leaving 28 bases between. Looked up from germline, CDR1 is MGHDK and CDR2 is SYGVNS. This CDR3 has 17 residues. The CDR3 reads CASGKGKGEGLEAEAFF. The CDR3 DNA follows: TGTGCCAGCGGGAAAGGTAAGGGTGAGGGCTTAGAGGCTGAAGCTTTCTTT.

The chain is built from TRBV3-1 (or the pseudogene TRBV3-2) and TRBJ1-1; the match to TRBD1 covers 8 bases. CDR1 and CDR2 from the germline V gene are LGHDT and YNNKEL (reference sequence). This CDR3 region has 14 residues. V lost 3 bases and J lost 7; bases outside the gene matches: 7. The CDR3 DNA reads TGTGCCAGCAGCCACCGGACAGGGAAGTTTGAAGCTTTCTTT. Its translation is CASSHRTGKFEAFF.

V is TRBV5-5 and J is TRBJ2-7; TRBD1 is a possible D gene (6 bases). The CDR3 covers 13 residues. Trimming took off 4 bases at V and 3 bases at J, with 11 bases between the two ends. The germline V gene has CDR1 SGHKS and CDR2 YYEKEE (reference sequence). CDR3 nucleotide sequence: TGTGCCAGCAGCACACAGACAGGCTACGAGCAGTACTTC. Protein product: CASSTQTGYEQYF.

This clone was recorded only once. This rearrangement joins TRBV7-2 to TRBJ2-7, with 10 bases that match TRBD1. V shed 3 bases, J shed 3 bases, and the junction held 2 bases outside the gene matches. The CDR3 has 14 amino acids. CDR1 is SGHTA, CDR2 FQGNSA, per germline. CDR3: CASSLGQGIYEQYF. As DNA, the CDR3 is TGTGCCAGCAGCTTGGGACAGGGGATCTACGAGCAGTACTTC.

Concerning this clone itself: At one end the junction does not follow the germline gene, possibly because of a read error. V is TRBV19 and J is TRBJ1-1, with 10 bases matching TRBD1. Germline lookup yields CDR1 LNHDA and CDR2 SQIVND (reference sequence). This CDR3 is built from 14 residues. CDR3 amino acids: CASRGDRGSNSGVF. CDR3 coding DNA: TGTGCCAGTAGGGGGGACAGGGGCTCAAATTCCGGGGTCTTT.

V gene TRBV27 combines with J gene TRBJ2-1; 9 bases align to TRBD1. Trimming took 0 bases from V and 8 from J; bases not matched to a gene: 8. Germline CDR1 MNHEY, CDR2 SMNVEV (reference sequence). The CDR3 is 16 residues long. CDR3 protein: CASSLSQGATFDEQFF. CDR3 in DNA: TGTGCCAGCAGTTTATCACAGGGGGCCACGTTCGATGAGCAGTTCTTC.

This clone was detected only once. The J gene is TRBJ1-2, the V gene TRBV5-4; D remains ambiguous. Germline CDR1 is SGHNT and CDR2 is YYREEE (reference sequence). Trimming took 5 bases from V and 3 from J, leaving 11 bases between them. This CDR3 region has 13 residues. The CDR3 reads CASSVEGYYGYTF. CDR3 in DNA: TGTGCCAGCAGTGTGGAGGGATACTATGGCTACACCTTC.